This T cell receptor beta chain appears in the sequencing data of a study of blood T cell repertoires in COVID-19. On the study more broadly: Donors in the United States, Italy and Spain gave samples during acute or convalescent COVID-19.

A few counts support this clone. Participant-given clinical history determined each cohort assignment. The recovered donors of Cohort 3 showed two negative PCRs, clearance, or symptom resolution. Germline-derived CDR1 and CDR2 are MNHEY and SVGAGI. V lost 5 bases, J lost 7 bases, and 7 bases stayed unmatched. The CDR3 length is 15 residues. Generated by immunoSEQ multiplex PCR, the TCRdb table keeps only in-frame clones and is missing some. The table shows 220,000 or so clones, with more than 70% occurring only once. The specimen was PBMCs or T cells enriched from blood (not recorded which). The chain has TRBV6-5 and TRBJ2-1, with 11 bases aligning to TRBD2. The source of this sequence is a woman aged 45-65 years who had recovered from COVID-19. For the CDR3, the DNA is TGTGCCAGCAGTAAGCGGACTAGCGGGCTGAATGAGCAGTTCTTC. This codes for CASSKRTSGLNEQFF.